This T cell receptor beta chain was identified in a study of blood T cells in healthy people across ages. Study conclusions and caveats: Diversity estimated from one million T cells was considered an underestimate.

This clonotype was seen repeatedly, ten times or more. Its antigen is not known. The use of a sample-barcoded 5' primer and a J-beta primer mix characterized a second PCR of roughly 6 to 11 cycles. Every sample gave at least 2.5 million paired-end reads containing CDR3. MiXCR, applied by TCRdb to the 5' RACE reads, yields one record per CDR3 protein. The sample carries 630,000 or so distinct CDR3 sequences, about 32% recorded once. Germline CDR1 is DFQATT and CDR2 is SNEGSKA (reference sequence). The V gene end was trimmed by 6 bases and the J gene end by 6 bases; junction bases not matched to a gene: 4. CDR3 length equals 13 residues.

Sequencing was carried out using blood. The source of this sequence is a woman over 75 in good health. The chain has TRBV20-1 and TRBJ2-1; 11 bases map to TRBD1. Here the CDR3 reads CSAPGQGVNEQFF. The CDR3 nucleotides are TGCAGTGCGCCGGGACAGGGGGTCAATGAGCAGTTCTTC.